These 17 T cell receptor beta chains were sequenced from one sample in a study of T cell repertoires in cytomegalovirus infection. Their antigens are not known. TCRdb reprocessed the reads with MiXCR, giving one entry per CDR3 protein. The data show hundreds of thousands of distinct CDR3 sequences, around 32% seen once. The sample was cultured CD8+ T cells from PBMCs, taken from culture after CMV antigen stimulation. These receptors all stem from a human donor in good health (CMV status not recorded). Some clones in this sample may be carry-over from other donors' samples.

The V call is TRBV7-6, the J call TRBJ1-4; 9 bases are a match to TRBD1. This CDR3 spans 17 amino acids. Germline V gives CDR1 SGHVS, CDR2 FNYEAQ. V was pared by 2 bases and J by 6 bases, with 10 bases of the junction left unmatched. The CDR3: CASSLRGPGQGDEKLFF. The CDR3 DNA follows: TGTGCCAGCAGCTTAAGGGGGCCGGGACAGGGCGATGAAAAACTGTTTTTT. Full variable domain (rest looked up from reference TRBV7-6 and TRBJ1-4): GAGVSQSPRYKVTKRGQDVALRCDPISGHVSLYWYRQALGQGPEFLTYFNYEAQQDKSGLPNDRFSAERPEGSISTLTIQRTEQRDSAMYRCASSLRGPGQGDEKLFFGSGTQLSVL.

J is TRBJ1-5 and V is TRBV4-1; 9 bases are a match to TRBD1. Germline V gene data show CDR1 as MGHRA and CDR2 as YSYEKL. V dropped 3 bases and J dropped 6; count of bases not matched to a gene: 6. The CDR3 is 15 residues long. The CDR3: CASSQDRGSSQPQHF. The CDR3 region has the DNA TGCGCCAGCAGCCAGGACAGGGGTTCAAGTCAGCCCCAGCATTTT.

This clonotype was found many times. The V gene is TRBV12-5, the J gene TRBJ2-2; D is undetermined. Germline CDR1 LGHNT, CDR2 FRNRAP. The CDR3 extends over 11 amino acids. Trimming took 3 bases from V and 6 from J, leaving 2 bases between them. The CDR3 region has the DNA TGTGCTAGTGGTTTTTCCGGGGAGCTGTTTTTT. It is translated as CASGFSGELFF.

CDR3 DNA sequence: TGTGCCAGCAGTCTGGGACAGGGAAGGGAGCAGTACGTC. Translating it yields CASSLGQGREQYV. The rearrangement joins TRBV27 to TRBJ2-7; TRBD1 agrees at 9 bases. Germline CDR1 reads MNHEY; CDR2 reads SMNVEV (reference sequence). The CDR3 is 13 residues long. With 5 bases clipped from V and 7 bases from J, the junction kept 6 bases outside the gene matches.

The genes are TRBV6-5 and TRBJ2-3, with D perhaps given as TRBD1 or TRBD2 (5 bases each). This CDR3 spans 15 amino acids. In germline, CDR1 is MNHEY, CDR2 SVGAGI. V dropped 1 base and J dropped 2 bases, with 10 bases sitting between them. The CDR3 loop is CASSYWVGTTDTQYF. CDR3 nucleotides: TGTGCCAGCAGTTACTGGGTAGGGACCACAGATACGCAGTATTTT.

This clonotype was found a few times. One junction end does not reproduce the germline sequence, and a read error may be involved. The chain is built from TRBV7-7 and TRBJ2-1; D perhaps matches TRBD1 (6 bases). CDR1 is SSHAT and CDR2 is FNYEAQ in the germline V gene (reference sequence). The CDR3 totals 18 residues. The CDR3 sequence: CASSLETGHPSSYNEQFF. The CDR3 DNA reads as TGTGCTAGCAGCTTAGAGACAGGCCACCCCAGCTCCTACAATGAGCAGTTCTTC.

This clonotype was seen a few times. The chain has TRBV7-9 and TRBJ2-7; D not resolved. Germline V gene data show CDR1 as SEHNR and CDR2 as FQNEAQ (reference sequence). The CDR3 loop spans 14 amino acids. Deletions cut 4 bases from V and 4 bases from J, with 14 bases between. The CDR3 reads CASSYPELGYEQYF. CDR3 bases: TGTGCCAGCAGCTACCCCGAACTCGGTTACGAGCAGTACTTC.

This clonotype was observed once. Given a much more abundant clone one base away, this may be a read error. The chain is built from TRBV7-8 and TRBJ1-4, with D unclear. CDR1 SGHVS and CDR2 FQNEAQ come from the germline V gene. The CDR3 is 14 residues long. The CDR3 is CAISLAGVNEKLFF. DNA for the CDR3: TGTGCCATCAGCTTAGCCGGGGTTAATGAAAAACTGTTTTTT.

This clonotype was seen repeatedly, ten times or more. CDR3 residues: CASSSVSGEVYEQYF. The CDR3 bases are TGTGCCAGCAGCTCGGTGTCAGGGGAGGTCTACGAGCAGTACTTC. The chain combines TRBV7-2 with TRBJ2-7, with D perhaps matching TRBD1 or TRBD2 (6 bases each). Germline V gene data show CDR1 as SGHTA and CDR2 as FQGNSA. Trimming cost V 4 bases and J 3 bases, with 16 bases left between them. The CDR3 sequence is 15 residues long.

This clonotype appeared a few times. This chain links TRBV19 with TRBJ1-2; 8 bases align to TRBD1. The CDR3 spans 18 residues. J was trimmed by 2 bases and V by 3 bases; bases with no gene match: 14. CDR1 is LNHDA and CDR2 is SQIVND in the germline V gene (reference sequence). The CDR3 nucleotides read TGTGCCAGTAGTATCCATCGCGACCGGGACAGGCTCAACTATGGCTACACCTTC. This encodes CASSIHRDRDRLNYGYTF.

This sequence joins TRBV2 and TRBJ2-5; maybe TRBD1 (5 bases). Germline V gene sequence: CDR1 SNHLY, CDR2 FYNNEI. The CDR3 sequence is 17 residues long. The V end was cut by 6 bases, the J end by 0 bases, with 20 bases between. CDR3 residues: CASRWPQGGQYQETQYF. The CDR3 region has the DNA TGTGCCAGCAGGTGGCCCCAGGGCGGCCAGTACCAAGAGACCCAGTACTTC.

As regards this clonotype: The missing conserved phenylalanine or tryptophan at the end of this CDR3 makes a read error likely. The chain joins TRBV7-6 to TRBJ2-6; D is possibly TRBD1 (6 bases). The CDR3 length is 19 residues. CDR1 is SGHVS, CDR2 FNYEAQ, per germline. Trimming removed 4 bases at V and 3 bases at J, with 22 bases between. The CDR3 DNA reads as TGTGCCAGCAGCTCAAACCCAACGACAGGCCAATATGGGGCCAACGTCCTGACTTTG. Translation: CASSSNPTTGQYGANVLTL.

This clonotype was recorded once. This sequence joins TRBV15 and TRBJ1-4, with D possibly TRBD1 on 5 matching bases. V gave up 8 bases and J gave up 7 bases, with 20 bases separating them. The length of the CDR3 is 15 residues. Germline CDR1 is LNHNV and CDR2 is YYDKDF (reference sequence). CDR3 residues: CATCKEGTGGEKLFF. In DNA form, the CDR3 reads TGTGCCACCTGCAAGGAGGGCACCGGGGGTGAAAAACTGTTTTTT.

The chain recombines TRBV20-1 with TRBJ2-1; TRBD2 aligns across 7 bases. Trimming removed 5 bases from V and 7 bases from J; junction bases left unmatched: 11. The CDR3 loop spans 14 amino acids. CDR1 is DFQATT and CDR2 is SNEGSKA in the germline V gene (reference sequence). For the CDR3, the DNA is TGCAGTGCTGTGACTAGCTTCATGAATAATGAGCAGTTCTTC. It codes for CSAVTSFMNNEQFF.

This clonotype was picked up a small number of times. The rearrangement links TRBV11-2 to TRBJ2-2, with 14 bases identical to TRBD2. The CDR3 runs to 17 residues. V was clipped by 4 bases and J by 2 bases; unmatched bases: 3. Germline V lookup: CDR1 SGHAT, CDR2 FQNNGV. The CDR3 bases are TGTGCCAGCAGCTCGGGACTAGCGGGGGTCAACACCGGGGAGCTGTTTTTT. Its translation: CASSSGLAGVNTGELFF.

In its sample, this clonotype was seen a few times. The chain couples TRBV6-2 or TRBV6-3 to TRBJ2-3; weak D call: TRBD2 (5 bases). The CDR3 consists of 14 residues. The V and J ends lost 2 bases and 2 bases respectively, with 8 bases between them. Germline assignment: CDR1 MNHEY and CDR2 SVGEGT. The CDR3 loop is CASSYERYTDTQYF. The CDR3 DNA sequence: TGTGCCAGCAGTTACGAGCGGTACACAGATACGCAGTATTTT.

The V gene is TRBV10-3, the J gene TRBJ1-1, with 9 bases aligning to TRBD1. This CDR3 region has 14 residues. The V gene's germline CDR1 is ENHRY and CDR2 SYGVKD. V lost 6 bases and J lost 6; bases outside the gene matches: 8. CDR3 DNA: TGTGCCATCAGAACCGACAGGGGGATCTCTGAAGCTTTCTTT. It specifies CAIRTDRGISEAFF.